Listed below are T cell receptor beta chains from one sample, sequenced in a study of blood T cell repertoires in COVID-19. The table came from immunoSEQ multiplex PCR; TCRdb's copy has only in-frame clones and leaves some out. The table has tens of thousands of clones, around 88% seen once. The sample was peripheral blood. The receptor source for this set is a woman in her 70s with acute or convalescent COVID-19. CDR3s include the opening cysteine and the closing phenylalanine or tryptophan. The D gene is left open where the match is weak. Rows may omit the clone size; those that give it use once, few, many or a size class.

J,D,size,length,V,DNA,CDR3
TRBJ2-1,TRBD2,.,16,TRBV4-1,TGCGCCAGCAGCCAAGTTCTAGCGGCCCAGTACAATGAGCAGTTCTTC,CASSQVLAAQYNEQFF
TRBJ2-3,.,.,17,TRBV30,TGTGCCTGGAGTGTACGACTCGGCCAGGGGAGCACAGATACGCAGTATTTT,CAWSVRLGQGSTDTQYF
TRBJ1-1,TRBD1,.,14,TRBV29-1,TGCAACGGAGGACAGGGGGCATCGGACACTGAAGCTTTCTTT,CNGGQGASDTEAFF
TRBJ2-1,TRBD2,.,15,TRBV5-1,TGCGCCAGCAGCTTGTTGACTAGCGGGGGGAATGAGCAGTTCTTC,CASSLLTSGGNEQFF
TRBJ1-5,.,.,14,TRBV11-2,TGTGCCAGCAGCCCGGTAGGAGGAAATCAGCCCCAGCATTTT,CASSPVGGNQPQHF
TRBJ1-1,.,once,14,TRBV5-1,TGCGCCAGCAGCTTGATCACGGACTCCACTGAAGCTTTCTTT,CASSLITDSTEAFF
TRBJ2-3,.,.,15,TRBV10-3,TGTGCCATCAGGATCCGGGACAAGCGGGGAGATACGCAGTATTTT,CAIRIRDKRGDTQYF
TRBJ1-4,.,few,18,TRBV28,TGTGCCAGCAAGCCAGGACCAAGGGGCTTTTGGACTAATGAAAAACTGTTTTTT,CASKPGPRGFWTNEKLFF
TRBJ1-1,.,.,13,TRBV24-1,TGTGCCACCAGTGACACATTGAACACTGAAGCTTTCTTT,CATSDTLNTEAFF
TRBJ1-2,TRBD1,.,17,TRBV5-4,TGTGCCAGCAGCTTGGCGAGCTTACAGGGGTTGTCCGGTGGCTACACCTTC,CASSLASLQGLSGGYTF
TRBJ1-2,.,few,18,TRBV21-1,TGTGCCAGCAGCAAACCAACCGGGACAGCAGAATGCAACTATGGCTACACCTTC,CASSKPTGTAECNYGYTF
TRBJ1-3,TRBD1,.,13,TRBV30,TGTGCCTGGAGCGGACAGGCAATGTTTTCCATATATTTT,CAWSGQAMFSIYF
TRBJ2-1,TRBD2,.,14,TRBV7-3,TGTGCCAGCAGCAGAAGCGGGAGAACGAGTGAGCAGTTCTTC,CASSRSGRTSEQFF